The clone carrying this T cell receptor beta chain was recorded a few times. What it recognizes is unknown. The record originates from a study of T cell repertoires in cytomegalovirus infection. Study-level information: An indication of both CMV infection and matching HLA type came from public TCR beta signatures. Study-wide results and limits: Cumulative public TCR beta family frequency identified CMV carriers with the relevant HLA. Ex vivo, HLA-C-restricted CMV-specific TCR beta clonotypes prevailed over the rest of the response.

The J segment lost 8 bases and the V segment lost 3 bases, leaving 4 bases of the junction unmatched. CDR3 length: 15 amino acids. CDR1 is SGHTA and CDR2 is FQGTGA in the germline V gene. Using its own MiXCR run on the reads, TCRdb lists one record per CDR3 protein. The sample gives 450,000 to 550,000 distinct CDR3 sequences, 15% to 20% of which show up once; about 24% is in the top ten. The sequence derives from a human donor in good health (CMV status not recorded). Some clones in this sample may be carry-over from other donors' samples. Sequenced: CD8+ T cells from PBMCs. The chain joins TRBV7-3 to TRBJ2-1; 13 bases line up with TRBD2. CDR3 in amino acids: CASSFGTSGMDEQFF. In nucleotides, the CDR3 is TGTGCCAGCAGCTTCGGGACTAGCGGGATGGATGAGCAGTTCTTC.